A single T cell receptor (beta chain) is shown here with its context. Antigen unknown. Time point denoted: peripheral blood 6 weeks after treatment start. Per patient, between 1 and 8 samples were collected at pretreatment and on-treatment time points. This sample was included in a study of PD-L1 blockade in urothelial cancer. Overall study context: The number of prior chemotherapy regimens per patient was 0 to 3. General observations from the study: Having blood TCR clonality under the median before treatment predicted better survival.

Profiling relied on immunoSEQ multiplex PCR, and the TCRdb table lists in-frame clones only, not all of them. The sample includes around 47,000 clones, approximately 78% seen only once; the top ten take 13%. The source of this sequence is a man in his 60s with urothelial cancer. The material sequenced was PBMCs, taken around atezolizumab (anti-PD-L1) treatment.

The CDR3 region has the DNA TGTGCCAGCACTCCATGGGAGGGAGGCTACACCTTC. It translates to CASTPWEGGYTF. This chain links TRBV5-8 with TRBJ1-2; D unclear. The CDR3 totals 12 residues. Per the germline V gene, CDR1 is SGHTS and CDR2 is YDEGEE. Trimming removed 6 bases at V and 8 bases at J, with 14 bases between.